The rows below give T cell receptor beta chains drawn from one sample of a study of response to subunit inactivated influenza vaccine. TCRdb analysed the RT-PCR reads with MiXCR anew, one entry per CDR3 protein. This sample yields 800,000 or so distinct CDR3 sequences, of which 21% are seen a single time; roughly 10% belongs to the top ten. The starting material was PBMCs from blood, obtained less than 6 days after vaccination. Source of these receptors: a man aged 50-59 years who received an inactivated influenza vaccine. Each CDR3 is given with its conserved first and last residue. A D gene is named only where the DNA matches it firmly. Size values are once, few and many counts, or a class for expanded clones, and some rows have none.

d_call j_call clone_size v_call cdr3_aa cdr3_nt
TRBD2 TRBJ2-3 - TRBV5-1 CASSWVAGADTQYF TGCGCCAGCAGCTGGGTAGCGGGAGCAGATACGCAGTATTTT
- TRBJ2-5 - TRBV2 CASDREGSQETQYF TGTGCCTCGGACAGGGAGGGGAGCCAAGAGACCCAGTACTTC
- TRBJ2-7 - TRBV28 CASSGDLAYEQYF TGTGCCAGCAGTGGGGACTTGGCCTACGAGCAGTACTTC
- TRBJ2-2 few TRBV20-1 CSAITRGGTLANTGELFF TGCAGTGCCATTACTCGGGGAGGAACCCTAGCGAACACCGGGGAGCTGTTTTTT
- TRBJ2-3 few TRBV12-3/TRBV12-4 CASSLDRSPTDTQYF TGTGCCAGCAGTTTAGACCGGTCCCCCACAGATACGCAGTATTTT
- TRBJ2-2 few TRBV5-4 CASSPALDTGELFF TGTGCCAGCAGCCCCGCTCTGGACACCGGGGAGCTGTTTTTT
TRBD2 TRBJ2-3 - TRBV29-1 CSVEALAGTDTQYF TGCAGCGTTGAAGCCCTAGCGGGCACAGATACGCAGTATTTT
- TRBJ1-2 - TRBV7-8 CASSLVEGNYGYTF TGTGCCAGCAGCTTAGTAGAGGGGAACTATGGCTACACCTTC
- TRBJ2-1 - TRBV12-3/TRBV12-4 CASTSLGGLGNEQFF TGTGCCAGCACCTCCTTGGGGGGGCTCGGGAATGAGCAGTTCTTC
- TRBJ1-2 - TRBV20-1 CSAKAGTTNYGYTF TGCAGTGCTAAAGCCGGGACAACTAACTATGGCTACACCTTC
TRBD1 TRBJ2-2 - TRBV6-2/TRBV6-3 CASSYSRTGSGELFF TGTGCCAGCAGTTACTCCCGGACAGGGTCCGGGGAGCTGTTTTTT
- TRBJ2-3 - TRBV5-1 CASSSKPGQGGPDTQYF TGCGCCAGCAGCTCGAAACCCGGACAGGGAGGGCCGGATACGCAGTATTTT
TRBD2 TRBJ2-3 - TRBV24-1 CATSLSGRTDTQYF TGTGCCACCAGTCTCAGCGGGAGAACAGATACGCAGTATTTT
TRBD1 TRBJ2-1 - TRBV24-1 CATSDFSRQGDNEQFF TGTGCCACCAGTGATTTCTCGAGACAGGGAGACAATGAGCAGTTCTTC
TRBD2 TRBJ2-2 - TRBV28 CASRQGGDTGELFF TGTGCCAGCCGGCAGGGAGGGGACACCGGGGAGCTGTTTTTT
TRBD2 TRBJ2-1 - TRBV28 CASSSNPGLAGAWALVEQFF TGTGCCAGCAGTTCGAATCCGGGACTAGCGGGAGCTTGGGCACTCGTTGAGCAGTTCTTC
- TRBJ1-1 few TRBV7-2 CASSLALDSLRAFF TGTGCCAGCAGCTTAGCGTTGGACAGTCTCCGGGCTTTCTTT
- TRBJ2-7 few TRBV18 CASSNSPAAAYF TGTGCCAGCTCAAACTCACCGGCCGCAGCGTACTTC
- TRBJ2-2 few TRBV7-2 CASSPLGADGELFF TGTGCCAGCAGCCCCTTAGGGGCTGACGGGGAGCTGTTTTTT
- TRBJ2-3 few TRBV27 CASSSLTLSTDTQYF TGTGCCAGCAGTTCACTAACCCTTAGCACAGATACGCAGTATTTT
- TRBJ1-1 - TRBV5-6 CASSLPAYTEAFF TGTGCCAGCAGCTTGCCCGCGTACACTGAAGCTTTCTTT
TRBD2 TRBJ2-1 - TRBV24-1 CATQQGSGGSSYNEQFF TGTGCCACACAGCAGGGTAGCGGGGGAAGCTCCTACAATGAGCAGTTCTTC
TRBD1 TRBJ1-5 - TRBV6-5 CASSWGTAIQPQHF TGTGCCAGCAGTTGGGGGACAGCCATACAGCCCCAGCATTTT
TRBD1 TRBJ1-5 - TRBV6-2/TRBV6-3 CASSYVSGTGGFRSNQPQHF TGTGCCAGCAGTTACGTATCCGGGACAGGGGGTTTTCGAAGCAATCAGCCCCAGCATTTT
- TRBJ2-7 - TRBV18 CASSPPTSLYEQYF TGTGCCAGCTCACCACCTACTAGTCTCTACGAGCAGTACTTC
- TRBJ1-4 - TRBV7-2 CASSGNRGEKLFF TGTGCCAGCAGCGGAAATAGAGGTGAAAAACTGTTTTTT
TRBD2 TRBJ2-1 - TRBV7-2 CASRSPGLALDEQFF TGTGCCAGCAGATCTCCGGGACTAGCATTAGATGAGCAGTTCTTC
- TRBJ2-7 few TRBV7-2 CASRDGPAGGAYF TGTGCCAGCAGAGATGGGCCAGCCGGTGGTGCGTACTTC
TRBD1 TRBJ2-2 few TRBV11-2 CASSPSRDRVRTTGELFF TGTGCCAGCAGCCCGTCCCGGGACAGGGTACGAACAACCGGGGAGCTGTTTTTT
TRBD1 TRBJ2-3 - TRBV29-1 CSVPGQNTDTQYF TGCAGCGTTCCGGGACAGAACACAGATACGCAGTATTTT
TRBD1 TRBJ1-1 - TRBV9 CASSFTTGGAGDTEAFF TGTGCCAGCAGCTTCACCACAGGGGGCGCGGGGGACACTGAAGCTTTCTTT
- TRBJ1-5 - TRBV20-1 CSATSDSNQPQHF TGCAGTGCTACCTCCGATAGCAATCAGCCCCAGCATTTT
- TRBJ2-1 few TRBV20-1 CSARGLLPSAHPTEQFF TGCAGTGCTAGAGGGTTATTACCTAGCGCCCACCCGACGGAGCAGTTCTTC
- TRBJ1-2 many TRBV12-3/TRBV12-4 CASSLAQNYGYTF TGTGCCAGCAGTTTAGCACAGAACTATGGCTACACCTTC
- TRBJ2-7 few TRBV7-2 CASSSYRLGDEQYF TGTGCCAGCAGCTCATACCGACTGGGGGACGAGCAGTACTTC
TRBD1 TRBJ1-2 few TRBV10-3 CAIRSGTGNYGYTF TGTGCCATCAGATCCGGGACAGGGAACTATGGCTACACCTTC
- TRBJ2-1 - TRBV28 CASSLWSSSYNEQFF TGTGCCAGCAGTTTGTGGAGTAGCTCCTACAATGAGCAGTTCTTC
- TRBJ1-2 - TRBV4-2 CASSQDRDGLSGYTF TGTGCCAGCAGCCAAGATCGCGACGGTCTATCCGGCTACACCTTC
TRBD2 TRBJ2-2 - TRBV18 CASSPTTSGIVGELFF TGTGCCAGCTCACCAACAACTAGCGGGATTGTCGGGGAGCTGTTTTTT
TRBD2 TRBJ2-1 - TRBV7-3 CASSLTASGSSYNEQFF TGTGCCAGCAGCTTAACGGCTAGCGGGAGCTCCTACAATGAGCAGTTCTTC
TRBD1 TRBJ2-7 - TRBV5-1 CASSYRGPTDEQYF TGCGCCAGCAGCTACAGGGGGCCAACCGACGAGCAGTACTTC
- TRBJ2-7 - TRBV18 CASSPGLDSYEQYF TGTGCCAGCTCACCGGGACTGGACTCCTACGAGCAGTACTTC
TRBD1 TRBJ1-2 many TRBV6-1 CASKMDRGFYGYTF TGTGCCAGCAAGATGGACAGGGGGTTCTATGGCTACACCTTC
TRBD2 TRBJ2-5 few TRBV20-1 CSASRGSGGPQETQYF TGCAGTGCTAGTCGTGGGTCGGGAGGGCCCCAAGAGACCCAGTACTTC
TRBD2 TRBJ2-3 - TRBV3-1 CASRRRGSTDTQYF TGTGCCAGCAGGCGGCGGGGGAGCACAGATACGCAGTATTTT
TRBD1 TRBJ2-1 - TRBV24-1 CATSDWGDYRGQFF TGTGCCACCAGTGATTGGGGCGACTACAGGGGGCAGTTCTTC
- TRBJ1-2 - TRBV20-1 CSARAAGFNYGYTF TGCAGTGCTAGAGCGGCAGGTTTTAACTATGGCTACACCTTC
- TRBJ2-6 - TRBV12-3/TRBV12-4 CASSYTAGSGANVLTF TGTGCCAGCAGTTACACCGCCGGGTCTGGGGCCAACGTCCTGACTTTC
- TRBJ1-2 - TRBV20-1 CSASYRTNYGYTF TGCAGTGCTAGTTACAGAACTAACTATGGCTACACCTTC
- TRBJ2-7 - TRBV7-2 CASSLLKWPYEQYF TGTGCCAGCAGCTTATTAAAATGGCCCTACGAGCAGTACTTC
- TRBJ1-2 few TRBV6-5 CASSYGEGPNYGYTF TGTGCCAGCAGTTACGGGGAGGGCCCTAACTATGGCTACACCTTC
TRBD1 TRBJ2-2 - TRBV28 CASSFGTATGELFF TGTGCCAGCAGTTTCGGGACAGCAACCGGGGAGCTGTTTTTT
- TRBJ2-7 - TRBV7-2 CASSLGWAYEQYF TGTGCCAGCAGCTTAGGTTGGGCGTACGAGCAGTACTTC
TRBD2 TRBJ2-4 - TRBV12-3/TRBV12-4 CASSPGLGGGIQYF TGTGCCAGCAGTCCGGGACTAGGGGGGGGGATTCAGTACTTC